A single sample gave rise to the 19 T cell receptor beta chains below, sequenced in a study of molecular identifiers for immune sequencing clone quantification. A single record per CDR3 protein comes from TCRdb applying MiXCR to the PCR reads. The sample carries 300,000 to 400,000 distinct CDR3 sequences, roughly 23% recorded once. Input material: naive CD8+ T cells from blood, with Jurkat cell RNA spiked in. The subset is: FACS-sorted CD8+CD4-CCR7+CD45RA+ naive T cells. These TCRs come from a human donor in good health. Some libraries in this study had Jurkat cell RNA spiked in.

CDR3 protein: CASSLSAGGQETQYF. The CDR3 bases are TGTGCCAGCAGTTTATCGGCGGGTGGGCAAGAGACCCAGTACTTC. The rearrangement links TRBV27 to TRBJ2-5; possible D gene TRBD2, 5 bases. Trimming removed 0 bases at V and 2 bases at J, with 10 bases between. Germline assignment: CDR1 MNHEY and CDR2 SMNVEV (reference sequence). CDR3 length: 15 residues.

The rearrangement uses TRBV28 and TRBJ1-6, with D possibly TRBD1 on 5 matching bases. This CDR3 contains 17 residues. The ends were cut back, 6 bases at V and 0 bases at J, with 15 bases in the middle. The germline CDR1 and CDR2 sequences are MDHEN and SYDVKM. The CDR3 is CASSRDGRSSYNSPLHF. As DNA, the CDR3 is TGTGCCAGCAGCCGGGACGGCAGGAGCTCCTATAATTCACCCCTCCACTTT.

This chain uses TRBV10-3 with TRBJ2-5, with no clear D. V was shortened by 6 bases and J by 2 bases, with 19 bases between the two germline ends. Germline V gives CDR1 ENHRY, CDR2 SYGVKD. The CDR3 covers 16 residues. CDR3 DNA: TGTGCCATCAGCGCCCGGACGGCCCAACAACAAGAGACCCAGTACTTC. Translated, it gives CAISARTAQQQETQYF.

In its sample, this clonotype was seen a few times. This chain joins TRBV6-6 and TRBJ2-3, with TRBD2 matching 8 bases. V was pared by 0 bases and J by 6 bases, with 14 bases of the junction left unmatched. Germline-derived CDR1 and CDR2 are MNHNY and SVGAGI (reference sequence). This CDR3 is built from 18 residues. CDR3 loop: CASSYSGGGAGALDTQYF. The CDR3 DNA sequence: TGTGCCAGCAGTTACTCGGGCGGGGGAGCGGGGGCGCTGGATACGCAGTATTTT.

This sequence joins TRBV20-1 and TRBJ2-7; 8 nucleotides line up with TRBD1. Germline loops: CDR1 DFQATT, CDR2 SNEGSKA (reference sequence). The CDR3 runs 15 residues. V was pared by 0 bases and J by 9 bases, with 13 bases of the junction left unmatched. CDR3 sequence reads: CSARDLGQGNYMQYF. CDR3 in DNA: TGCAGTGCTAGAGATCTTGGACAGGGTAACTACATGCAGTACTTC.

V and J are TRBV4-3 and TRBJ2-3; 11 bases map to TRBD2. Germline V lookup: CDR1 LGHNA, CDR2 YSLEER. The ends lost 2 bases at V and 4 bases at J; junction bases unmatched: 11. The CDR3 sequence is 18 residues long. This CDR3 is CASSQNLNSGGVADTQYF. The CDR3, as DNA: TGCGCCAGCAGCCAAAACCTCAATAGCGGGGGGGTTGCAGATACGCAGTATTTT.

The table lists this clonotype with a few counts. The chain uses TRBV4-3 and TRBJ2-7; the D gene is possibly TRBD2 (6 bases). This CDR3 is built from 15 residues. Trimming pared 0 bases from V and 2 bases from J, leaving 11 bases between. Germline CDR1 and CDR2: LGHNA and YSLEER. CDR3 sequence: CASSQDRSSAYEQYF. CDR3 nucleotides: TGCGCCAGCAGCCAAGATAGGTCTAGCGCCTACGAGCAGTACTTC.

The rearrangement uses TRBV7-6 and TRBJ1-1, with D tentatively TRBD1 (5 bases). Trimming took off 5 bases at V and 6 bases at J, with 19 bases between the two ends. Germline-derived CDR1 and CDR2 are SGHVS and FNYEAQ. The CDR3 sequence is 15 residues long. As DNA, the CDR3 is TGTGCCAGCAGCCCAAACACAGATTTGGGACCTGAAGCTTTCTTT. Its translation is CASSPNTDLGPEAFF.

This clonotype has more than one count but fewer than ten. V gene TRBV9 combines with J gene TRBJ2-3; the D gene is possibly TRBD2 (6 bases). The CDR3 totals 18 residues. Germline V gene sequence: CDR1 SGDLS, CDR2 YYNGEE. Trimming stripped 0 bases from V and 1 base from J, with 18 bases between. The CDR3 bases are TGTGCCAGCAGCGTAGCTCTTGGTAGCGGTGAGGGCACAGATACGCAGTATTTT. Residues: CASSVALGSGEGTDTQYF.

At least ten counts were recorded for this clonotype. The genes are TRBV12-3 or TRBV12-4 and TRBJ1-2, with D possibly TRBD1 on 5 matching bases. CDR3 length: 13 residues. Trimming shortened V by 5 bases and J by 3 bases, and 10 bases separated the two germline ends. The CDR3 nucleotides are TGTGCCAGCAGTCCCGACAGTGACTATGGCTACACCTTC. Translating it yields CASSPDSDYGYTF.

This clonotype showed up many times. The chain has TRBV7-2 and TRBJ2-2; TRBD2 matches 12 bases. Unmatched junction bases numbered 8, after V lost 6 bases and J lost 0 bases. Germline V CDR1 and CDR2: SGHTA, FQGNSA. The CDR3 length is 18 residues. CDR3 sequence (DNA): TGTGCCAGCAGTCATGGACTAGCGGGGTTCGCGAACACCGGGGAGCTGTTTTTT. This codes for CASSHGLAGFANTGELFF.

The genes are TRBV11-2 and TRBJ2-2; 14 positions match TRBD2. Germline CDR1 is SGHAT and CDR2 is FQNNGV. V lost 4 bases, J lost 7 bases, and 5 bases stayed unmatched. This CDR3 region has 16 residues. CDR3 sequence (DNA): TGTGCCAGCAGCTCGGGACTAGCGGGAGCTCACGGGGAGCTGTTTTTT. Its protein is CASSSGLAGAHGELFF.

In its sample, this clonotype was seen a few times. This chain uses TRBV27 with TRBJ2-7, with D possibly TRBD2 on 5 matching bases. Germline V gene data show CDR1 as MNHEY and CDR2 as SMNVEV (reference sequence). This CDR3 has 16 residues. Trimming removed 3 bases from V and 0 bases from J, with 15 bases in between. The CDR3 sequence is CASSLQGPGSSYEQYF. DNA of the CDR3: TGTGCCAGCAGTTTGCAAGGCCCGGGGAGCTCCTACGAGCAGTACTTC.

The chain couples TRBV19 to TRBJ1-1; D unclear. The CDR3 extends over 16 amino acids. Germline lookup yields CDR1 LNHDA and CDR2 SQIVND (reference sequence). V lost 3 bases to trimming and J lost 0 bases, with 14 bases between them. CDR3 amino acids: CASSIFHRTVNTEAFF. The CDR3 DNA sequence: TGTGCCAGTAGTATTTTCCACCGGACGGTGAACACTGAAGCTTTCTTT.

On this clonotype itself: A much more abundant neighbour one base away suggests this may be a read error. The chain recombines TRBV11-2 with TRBJ2-7; 7 nucleotides line up with TRBD1. J was trimmed by 3 bases and V by 6 bases; bases with no gene match: 5. Germline assignment: CDR1 SGHAT and CDR2 FQNNGV. There are 13 residues in the CDR3. The CDR3 nucleotides read TGTGCCAGCAGATCGACAGGGAACTACGAGCAGTACTTC. Encoded protein: CASRSTGNYEQYF.

The sample holds a few counts of this clonotype. The chain is built from TRBV4-3 and TRBJ2-2; maybe TRBD1 (6 bases). Trimming removed 1 base from V and 6 bases from J, with 12 bases in between. The CDR3 contains 15 residues. Germline V gene data show CDR1 as LGHNA and CDR2 as YSLEER. Here the CDR3 DNA reads TGCGCCAGCAGCCAAGCTTTGGGGGCGGCCGGGGAGCTGTTTTTT. Translated, it gives CASSQALGAAGELFF.

Written as DNA, the CDR3 is TGTGCCAGCTCACCACCGACGGAGGGAGCCCACGCGCAGTACTTC. Its translation: CASSPPTEGAHAQYF. The V and J genes are TRBV18 and TRBJ2-7; a possible D gene is TRBD2 (6 bases). V dropped 0 bases and J dropped 9 bases, with 18 bases sitting between them. The CDR3 has 15 amino acids. Germline CDR1 KGHSH, CDR2 LQKENI.

A note on this clonotype: One base away lies a much larger clone, so this may be a sequencing read error. This chain connects TRBV4-3 to TRBJ1-1, with no clear D. V was shortened by 3 bases and J by 0 bases, with 11 bases between the two germline ends. CDR1 LGHNA and CDR2 YSLEER come from the germline V gene. The length of the CDR3 is 15 residues. CDR3 sequence reads: CASSHDPNLNTEAFF. As DNA, the CDR3 is TGCGCCAGCAGCCATGATCCGAATCTGAACACTGAAGCTTTCTTT.

At least ten counts were recorded for this clonotype. The chain couples TRBV6-1 to TRBJ1-2; unclear D gene. V was clipped by 10 bases and J by 2 bases, with 17 bases between them. This CDR3 region has 14 residues. The germline V gene encodes CDR1 MNHNS and CDR2 SASEGT. The CDR3 bases are TGTGCCATCCAAGGCCGACCGGTGAACTATGGCTACACCTTC. Its translation: CAIQGRPVNYGYTF.